Sequencing of this TCR beta chain was carried out in a study of Graves' ophthalmopathy and Graves' hyperthyroidism. Study background: Peripheral blood samples were taken at initial diagnosis, before any treatment.

RNA transcripts were the source from which TCR beta CDR3 regions were amplified. An opening RT-PCR round employed HTBI primers and preceded a second-round multiplex PCR. MiXCR, applied by TCRdb to the multiplex PCR reads, yields one record per CDR3 protein. The sample consists of about 420,000 distinct CDR3 sequences, over 20% of them appearing once. Germline V gives CDR1 SEHNR, CDR2 FQNEAQ (reference sequence). The CDR3 has 12 residues. Trimming stripped 6 bases from V and 5 bases from J, with 10 bases between. This clonotype was observed many times. Sequencing used peripheral blood. The V gene is TRBV7-9, the J gene TRBJ2-5; D remains unclear. The clonotype was recovered from a woman between 18 and 30 years old with stable Graves' hyperthyroidism. The DNA for the CDR3 is TGTGCCAGCAGTTTACTGGGTGAGACCCAGTACTTC. Translation gives CASSLLGETQYF.